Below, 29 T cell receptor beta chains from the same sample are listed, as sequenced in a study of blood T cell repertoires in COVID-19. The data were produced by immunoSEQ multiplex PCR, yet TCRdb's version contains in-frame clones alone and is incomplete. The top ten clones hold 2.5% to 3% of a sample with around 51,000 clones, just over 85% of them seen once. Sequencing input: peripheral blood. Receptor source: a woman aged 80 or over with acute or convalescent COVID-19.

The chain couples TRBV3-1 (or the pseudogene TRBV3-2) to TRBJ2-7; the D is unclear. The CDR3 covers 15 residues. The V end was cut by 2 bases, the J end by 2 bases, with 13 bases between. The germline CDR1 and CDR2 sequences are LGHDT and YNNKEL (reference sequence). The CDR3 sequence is CASSQRTDLTYEQYF. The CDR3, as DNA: TGTGCCAGCAGCCAAAGAACAGACCTCACCTACGAGCAGTACTTC.

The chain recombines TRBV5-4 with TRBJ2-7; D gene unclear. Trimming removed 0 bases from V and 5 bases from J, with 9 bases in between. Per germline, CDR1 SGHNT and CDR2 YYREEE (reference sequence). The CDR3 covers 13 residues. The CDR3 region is CASSLVGQHEQYF. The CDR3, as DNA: TGTGCCAGCAGCTTGGTGGGCCAGCACGAGCAGTACTTC.

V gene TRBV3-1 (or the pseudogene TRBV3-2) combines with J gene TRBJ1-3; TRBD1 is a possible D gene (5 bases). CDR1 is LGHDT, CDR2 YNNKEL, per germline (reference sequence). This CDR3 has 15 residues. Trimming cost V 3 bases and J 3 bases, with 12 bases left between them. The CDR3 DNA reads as TGTGCCAGCAGCCATAGTGGGGGGAATGGAAACACCATATATTTT. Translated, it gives CASSHSGGNGNTIYF.

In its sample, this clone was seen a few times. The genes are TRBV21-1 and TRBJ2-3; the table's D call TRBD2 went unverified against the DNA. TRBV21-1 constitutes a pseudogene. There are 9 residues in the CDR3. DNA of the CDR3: TGTGCCACGAGAAATACGCAGTATTTT. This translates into CATRNTQYF.

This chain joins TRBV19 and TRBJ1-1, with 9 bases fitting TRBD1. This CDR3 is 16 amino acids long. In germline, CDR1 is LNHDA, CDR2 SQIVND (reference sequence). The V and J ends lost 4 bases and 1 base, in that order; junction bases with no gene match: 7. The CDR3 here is CASSTGGTGKNTEAFF. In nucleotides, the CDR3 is TGTGCCAGTAGTACCGGGGGGACAGGGAAGAACACTGAAGCTTTCTTT.

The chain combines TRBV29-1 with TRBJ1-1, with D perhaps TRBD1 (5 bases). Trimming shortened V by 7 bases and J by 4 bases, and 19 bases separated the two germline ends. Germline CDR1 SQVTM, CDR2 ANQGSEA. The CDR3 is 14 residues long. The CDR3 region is CSALGPTGGTEAFF. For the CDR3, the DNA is TGCAGCGCCCTAGGCCCTACAGGCGGCACTGAAGCTTTCTTT.

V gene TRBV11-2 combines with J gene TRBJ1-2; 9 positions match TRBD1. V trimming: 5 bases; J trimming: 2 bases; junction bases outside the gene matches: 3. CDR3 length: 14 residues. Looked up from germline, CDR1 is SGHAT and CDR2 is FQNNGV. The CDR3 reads CASSRTGENYGYTF. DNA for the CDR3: TGTGCCAGCAGCCGGACAGGGGAGAACTATGGCTACACCTTC. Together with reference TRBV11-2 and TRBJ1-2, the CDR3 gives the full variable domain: EAGVAQSPRYKIIEKRQSVAFWCNPISGHATLYWYQQILGQGPKLLIQFQNNGVVDDSQLPKDRFSAERLKGVDSTLKIQPAKLEDSAVYLCASSRTGENYGYTFGSGTRLTVV.

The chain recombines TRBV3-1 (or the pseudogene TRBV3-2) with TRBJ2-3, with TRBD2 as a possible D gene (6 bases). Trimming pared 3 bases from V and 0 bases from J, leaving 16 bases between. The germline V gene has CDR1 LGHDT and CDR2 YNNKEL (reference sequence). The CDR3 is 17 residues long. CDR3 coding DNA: TGTGCCAGCAGCCAGTCCTCACTAGCTGCTAGCACAGATACGCAGTATTTT. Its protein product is CASSQSSLAASTDTQYF.

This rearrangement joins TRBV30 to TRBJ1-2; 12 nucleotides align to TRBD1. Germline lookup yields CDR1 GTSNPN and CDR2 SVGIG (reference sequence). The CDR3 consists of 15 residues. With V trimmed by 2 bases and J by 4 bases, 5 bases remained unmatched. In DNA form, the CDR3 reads TGTGCCTGGAGTCCCGGGACAGGGGGCATCTATGGCTACACCTTC. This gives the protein CAWSPGTGGIYGYTF.

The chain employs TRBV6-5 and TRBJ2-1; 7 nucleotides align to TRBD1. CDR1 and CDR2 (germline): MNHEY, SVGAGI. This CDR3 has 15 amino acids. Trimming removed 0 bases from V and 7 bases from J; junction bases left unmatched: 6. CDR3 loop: CASSYSTRGKNEQFF. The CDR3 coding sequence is TGTGCCAGCAGTTACTCGACCAGGGGGAAGAATGAGCAGTTCTTC.

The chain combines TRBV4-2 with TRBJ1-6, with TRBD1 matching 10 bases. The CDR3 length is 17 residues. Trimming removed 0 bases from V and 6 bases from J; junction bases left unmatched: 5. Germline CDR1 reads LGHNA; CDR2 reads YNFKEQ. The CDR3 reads CASSQDPGDRGNSPLHF. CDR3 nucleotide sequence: TGTGCCAGCAGCCAAGATCCTGGGGACAGGGGTAATTCACCCCTCCACTTT.

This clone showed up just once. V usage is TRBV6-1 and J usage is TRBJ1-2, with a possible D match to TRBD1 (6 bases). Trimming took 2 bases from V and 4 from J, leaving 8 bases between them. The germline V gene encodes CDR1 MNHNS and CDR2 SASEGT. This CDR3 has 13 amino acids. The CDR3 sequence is CASSEQGTYGYTF. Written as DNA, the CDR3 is TGTGCCAGCAGTGAACAGGGGACCTATGGCTACACCTTC.

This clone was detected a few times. The CDR3 is CAIMDKNTEAFF. The CDR3 DNA is TGTGCCATCATGGACAAGAACACTGAAGCTTTCTTT. V is TRBV10-3 and J is TRBJ1-1; D possibly corresponds to TRBD1 (5 bases). V was trimmed by 7 bases and J by 1 base, leaving 7 bases between them. Germline loops: CDR1 ENHRY, CDR2 SYGVKD. The CDR3 covers 12 residues.

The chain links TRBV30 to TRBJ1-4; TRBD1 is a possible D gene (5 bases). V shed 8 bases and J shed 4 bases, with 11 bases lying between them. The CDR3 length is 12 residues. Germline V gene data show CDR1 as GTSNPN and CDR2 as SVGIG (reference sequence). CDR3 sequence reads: CARKGYNEKLFF. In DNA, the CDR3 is TGTGCCCGGAAGGGGTATAATGAAAAACTGTTTTTT.

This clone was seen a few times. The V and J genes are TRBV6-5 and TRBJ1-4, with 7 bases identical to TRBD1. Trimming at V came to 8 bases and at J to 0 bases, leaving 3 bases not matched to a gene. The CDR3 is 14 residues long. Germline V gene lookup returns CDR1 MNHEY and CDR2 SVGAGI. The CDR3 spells CASGDSPTNEKLFF. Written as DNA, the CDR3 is TGTGCCAGCGGGGACAGTCCAACTAATGAAAAACTGTTTTTT.

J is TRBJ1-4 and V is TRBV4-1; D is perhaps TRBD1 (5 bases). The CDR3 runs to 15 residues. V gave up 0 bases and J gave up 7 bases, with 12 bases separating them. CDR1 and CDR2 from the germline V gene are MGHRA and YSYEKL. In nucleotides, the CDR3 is TGCGCCAGCAGCCAAGACAGGGTTCCGAGTGAAAAACTGTTTTTT. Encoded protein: CASSQDRVPSEKLFF.

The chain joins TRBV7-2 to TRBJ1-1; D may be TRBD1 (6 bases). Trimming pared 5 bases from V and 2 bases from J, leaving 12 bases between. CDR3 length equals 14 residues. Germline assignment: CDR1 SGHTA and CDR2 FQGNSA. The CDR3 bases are TGTGCCAGCAGCCCCTATGGGGGCAACACTGAAGCTTTCTTT. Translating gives CASSPYGGNTEAFF. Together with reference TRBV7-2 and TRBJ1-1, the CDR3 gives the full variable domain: GAGVSQSPSNKVTEKGKDVELRCDPISGHTALYWYRQSLGQGLEFLIYFQGNSAPDKSGLPSDRFSAERTGGSVSTLTIQRTQQEDSAVYLCASSPYGGNTEAFFGQGTRLTVV.

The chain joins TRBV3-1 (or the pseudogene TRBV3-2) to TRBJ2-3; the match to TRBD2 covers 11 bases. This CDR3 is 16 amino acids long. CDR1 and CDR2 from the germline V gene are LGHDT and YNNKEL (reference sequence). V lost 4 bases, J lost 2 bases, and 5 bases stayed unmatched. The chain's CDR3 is CASSPLAGGSTDTQYF. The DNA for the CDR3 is TGTGCCAGCAGCCCCTTAGCGGGGGGGTCCACAGATACGCAGTATTTT.

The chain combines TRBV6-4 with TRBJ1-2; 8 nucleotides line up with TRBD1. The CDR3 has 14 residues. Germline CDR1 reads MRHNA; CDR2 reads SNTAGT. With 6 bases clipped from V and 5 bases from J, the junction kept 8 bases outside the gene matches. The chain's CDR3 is CASSASGTGYGYTF. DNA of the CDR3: TGTGCCAGCAGCGCATCTGGGACAGGATATGGCTACACCTTC.

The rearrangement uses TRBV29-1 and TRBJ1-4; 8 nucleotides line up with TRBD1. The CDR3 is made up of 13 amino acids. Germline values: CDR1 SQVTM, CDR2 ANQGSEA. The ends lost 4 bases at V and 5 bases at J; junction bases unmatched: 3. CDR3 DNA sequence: TGCAGCGTTGCCGGGACAGGCAATGAAAAACTGTTTTTT. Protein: CSVAGTGNEKLFF.

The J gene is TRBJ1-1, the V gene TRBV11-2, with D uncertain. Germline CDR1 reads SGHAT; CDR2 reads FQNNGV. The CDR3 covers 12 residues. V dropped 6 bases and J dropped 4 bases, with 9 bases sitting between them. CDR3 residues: CASSSRGTEAFF. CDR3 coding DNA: TGTGCCAGCAGTTCCCGAGGCACTGAAGCTTTCTTT.

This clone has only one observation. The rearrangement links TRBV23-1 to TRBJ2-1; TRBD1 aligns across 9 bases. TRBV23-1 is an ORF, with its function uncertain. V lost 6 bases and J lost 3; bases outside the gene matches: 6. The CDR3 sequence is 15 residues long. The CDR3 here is CASSSGTGFYNEQFF. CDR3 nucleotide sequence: TGCGCCAGCAGCTCCGGGACAGGGTTCTACAATGAGCAGTTCTTC.

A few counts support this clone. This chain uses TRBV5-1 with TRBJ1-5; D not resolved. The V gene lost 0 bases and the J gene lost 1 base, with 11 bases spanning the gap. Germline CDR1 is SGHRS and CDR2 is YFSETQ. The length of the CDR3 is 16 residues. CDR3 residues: CASSLAPLGSNQPQHF. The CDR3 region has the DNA TGCGCCAGCAGCTTGGCGCCCCTCGGGAGCAATCAGCCCCAGCATTTT. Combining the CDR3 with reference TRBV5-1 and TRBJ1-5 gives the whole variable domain KAGVTQTPRYLIKTRGQQVTLSCSPISGHRSVSWYQQTPGQGLQFLFEYFSETQRNKGNFPGRFSGRQFSNSRSEMNVSTLELGDSALYLCASSLAPLGSNQPQHFGDGTRLSIL.

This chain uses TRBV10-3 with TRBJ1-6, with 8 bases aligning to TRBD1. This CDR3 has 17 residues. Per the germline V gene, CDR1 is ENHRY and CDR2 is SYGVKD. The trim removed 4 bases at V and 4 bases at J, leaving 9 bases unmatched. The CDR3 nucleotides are TGTGCCATCAGTGGGGGACAGGTAGGGGGTTATAATTCACCCCTCCACTTT. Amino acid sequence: CAISGGQVGGYNSPLHF.

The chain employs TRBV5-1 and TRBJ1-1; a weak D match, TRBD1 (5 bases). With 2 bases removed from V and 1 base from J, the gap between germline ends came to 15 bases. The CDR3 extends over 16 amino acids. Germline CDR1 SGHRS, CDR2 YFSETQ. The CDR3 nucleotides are TGCGCCAGCAGCTTCTCGACAGTACTACCGAACACTGAAGCTTTCTTT. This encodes CASSFSTVLPNTEAFF.

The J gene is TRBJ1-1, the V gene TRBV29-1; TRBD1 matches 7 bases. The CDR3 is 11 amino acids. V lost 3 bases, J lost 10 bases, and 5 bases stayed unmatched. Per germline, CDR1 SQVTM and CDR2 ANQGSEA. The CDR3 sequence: CSVERGDRAFF. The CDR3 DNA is TGCAGCGTTGAGCGGGGGGACAGAGCTTTCTTT. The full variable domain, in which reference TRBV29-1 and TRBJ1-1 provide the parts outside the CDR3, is SAVISQKPSRDICQRGTSLTIQCQVDSQVTMMFWYRQQPGQSLTLIATANQGSEATYESGFVIDKFPISRPNLTFSTLTVSNMSPEDSSIYLCSVERGDRAFFGQGTRLTVV.

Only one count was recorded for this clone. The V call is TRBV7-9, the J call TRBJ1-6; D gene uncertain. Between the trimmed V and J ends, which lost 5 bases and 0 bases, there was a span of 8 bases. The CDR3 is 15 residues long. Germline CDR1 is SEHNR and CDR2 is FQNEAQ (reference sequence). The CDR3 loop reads CASSPGSSYNSPLHF. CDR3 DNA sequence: TGTGCCAGCAGCCCGGGGAGCTCCTATAATTCACCCCTCCACTTT.

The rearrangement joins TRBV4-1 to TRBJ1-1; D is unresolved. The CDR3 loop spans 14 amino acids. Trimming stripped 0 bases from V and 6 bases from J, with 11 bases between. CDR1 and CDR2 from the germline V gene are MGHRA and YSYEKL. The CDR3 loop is CASSQDPTTAEAFF. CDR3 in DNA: TGCGCCAGCAGCCAAGACCCGACAACTGCTGAAGCTTTCTTT.

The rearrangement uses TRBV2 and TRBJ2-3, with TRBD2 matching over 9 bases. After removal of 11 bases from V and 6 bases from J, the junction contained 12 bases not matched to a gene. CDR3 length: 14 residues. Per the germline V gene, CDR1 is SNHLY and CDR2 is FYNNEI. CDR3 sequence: CAGVGGGALDTQYF. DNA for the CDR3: TGTGCCGGAGTAGGCGGGGGGGCCCTGGATACGCAGTATTTT.